The sequence of this TCR beta chain was determined in a study of T cells in women clearing cervical HPV infection. Using immunoSEQ multiplex PCR, the repertoire was profiled, and TCRdb retains in-frame clones only, with some absent. This repertoire includes 25,000 to 30,000 clones. In regard to this clone: Sequencing ends 3 residues short of the CDR3 end; the germline J gene provides the rest.

Each participant carried one incident cervical HPV16 infection only. This CDR3 has 13 residues. CDR1 and CDR2 from the germline V gene are SGHAT and FQNNGV. The sequencing sample was made of blood buffy coat. The TCR originated in a woman between 18 and 69 years old with a cervical HPV16 infection that either progressed to CIN3+ or cleared (not recorded which). The gene calls are TRBV11-2 and TRBJ1-2; D is unclear. The CDR3 region is CASSFTRTEGYTF. The CDR3 DNA, read in part, is TGTGCCAGCAGCTTTACTAGGACGGAAGGC. Combining the CDR3 with reference TRBV11-2 and TRBJ1-2 gives the whole variable domain EAGVAQSPRYKIIEKRQSVAFWCNPISGHATLYWYQQILGQGPKLLIQFQNNGVVDDSQLPKDRFSAERLKGVDSTLKIQPAKLEDSAVYLCASSFTRTEGYTFGSGTRLTVV.